These 25 T cell receptor beta chains share one sample of origin, sequenced in a study of blood T cells in healthy people across ages. Combining a sample-barcoded 5' primer with a J-beta primer mix, a second PCR ran for roughly 7 to 12 cycles. TCRdb ran MiXCR on the 5' RACE reads and lists one entry per CDR3 protein. The profile shows about 680,000 distinct CDR3 sequences, about half of them singletons. The sample taken for sequencing was blood. The receptors here all came from a woman between 55 and 75 years old in good health.

The rearrangement links TRBV3-1 to TRBJ2-1; 12 bases align to TRBD2. The CDR3 has 14 residues. Looked up from germline, CDR1 is LGHDT and CDR2 is YNNKEL (reference sequence). With V trimmed by 1 base and J by 14 bases, 6 bases remained unmatched. The CDR3 is CASSQGLAGASKFF. CDR3 coding DNA: TGTGCCAGCAGCCAAGGACTAGCGGGAGCGTCGAAGTTCTTC.

This clonotype was found a few times. The V gene is TRBV6-1, the J gene TRBJ2-7; weak D call: TRBD2 (6 bases). V was trimmed by 6 bases and J by 0 bases, leaving 15 bases between them. The CDR3 runs to 15 residues. The germline gives CDR1 MNHNS, CDR2 SASEGT. CDR3 sequence (DNA): TGTGCCAGCAGCTCCCAACGGGGGAGCTCCTACGAGCAGTACTTC. Its protein is CASSSQRGSSYEQYF.

This rearrangement joins TRBV18 to TRBJ2-5, with 7 bases identical to TRBD1. The CDR3 is 14 residues long. The V gene's germline CDR1 is KGHSH and CDR2 LQKENI. V shed 2 bases, J shed 11 bases, and the junction held 11 bases outside the gene matches. CDR3 region: CASSPETGTNEQYF. The DNA for the CDR3 is TGTGCCAGCTCACCAGAGACAGGGACCAATGAGCAGTACTTC.

The CDR3 sequence: CSSERGTGVNEQYF. The DNA for the CDR3 is TGCAGCTCCGAACGGGGGACAGGGGTAAATGAGCAGTACTTC. The chain links TRBV29-1 to TRBJ2-7; the match to TRBD1 covers 10 bases. Trimming removed 8 bases from V and 7 bases from J; junction bases left unmatched: 14. The V gene's germline CDR1 is SQVTM and CDR2 ANQGSEA. The CDR3 contains 14 residues.

This clonotype was observed at least ten times. The V and J genes are TRBV6-6 and TRBJ2-7; 7 bases are a match to TRBD1. The germline CDR1 and CDR2 sequences are MNHNY and SVGAGI (reference sequence). V dropped 7 bases and J dropped 6; count of bases not matched to a gene: 6. The CDR3 runs 12 residues. CDR3 coding DNA: TGTGCCAGCAAACCAACAGGGGTCGAGCAGTACTTC. Its protein product is CASKPTGVEQYF.

As concerns this clonotype: The junction departs from germline at one end; a sequencing error may be responsible. The chain has TRBV7-2 and TRBJ2-7, with 7 bases aligning to TRBD2. Germline lookup yields CDR1 SGHTA and CDR2 FQGNSA. There are 16 residues in the CDR3. The CDR3 sequence is CASSLGSGTTSYGQYF. CDR3 in DNA: TGTGCCAGCAGCTTAGGGAGCGGGACGACCTCCTACGGGCAGTACTTC. Complete variable domain (other parts from reference TRBV7-2 and TRBJ2-7): GAGVSQSPSNKVTEKGKDVELRCDPISGHTALYWYRQSLGQGLEFLIYFQGNSAPDKSGLPSDRFSAERTGGSVSTLTIQRTQQEDSAVYLCASSLGSGTTSYGQYFGPGTRLTVT.

The rearrangement uses TRBV6-5 and TRBJ2-4, with TRBD1 as a possible D gene (6 bases). Germline V gene lookup returns CDR1 MNHEY and CDR2 SVGAGI. This CDR3 spans 14 amino acids. V dropped 5 bases and J dropped 1 base, with 9 bases sitting between them. CDR3 protein: CASSRGGAKNIQYF. For the CDR3, the DNA is TGTGCCAGCAGTAGAGGGGGTGCCAAAAACATTCAGTACTTC.

This clonotype was detected many times. J is TRBJ2-3 and V is TRBV7-2; no clear D. Germline CDR1 is SGHTA and CDR2 is FQGNSA. Trimming took 6 bases from V and 1 from J, leaving 14 bases between them. The CDR3 loop spans 15 amino acids. The CDR3 sequence: CASRPVAGRTDTQYF. The CDR3 nucleotides read TGTGCCAGCAGACCGGTCGCAGGACGCACAGATACGCAGTATTTT.

The chain combines TRBV20-1 with TRBJ2-7; tentatively, D is TRBD1 (6 bases). The CDR3 has 15 amino acids. The germline gives CDR1 DFQATT, CDR2 SNEGSKA (reference sequence). V lost 6 bases to trimming and J lost 2 bases, with 20 bases between them. CDR3 loop: CSAGGDRQKAYEQYF. CDR3 in DNA: TGCAGTGCAGGGGGAGACAGGCAAAAGGCCTACGAGCAGTACTTC.

This clonotype was picked up one time. J is TRBJ1-6 and V is TRBV30; D remains unclear. This CDR3 is 13 amino acids long. The V end lost 1 base, the J end lost 13 bases, and 14 bases lay between the germline ends. Germline V gives CDR1 GTSNPN, CDR2 SVGIG (reference sequence). CDR3 coding DNA: TGTGCCTGGAGTGCAGAGGGCTTTTCGCCCCTCCACTTT. Amino acids: CAWSAEGFSPLHF.

This clonotype was found a few times. This rearrangement joins TRBV7-2 to TRBJ2-6, with D unresolved. Trimming removed 4 bases at V and 0 bases at J, with 10 bases between. Germline V CDR1 and CDR2: SGHTA, FQGNSA. The CDR3 has 16 residues. The CDR3 DNA sequence: TGTGCCAGCAGCTCGCAGGTAGTCTCTGGGGCCAACGTCCTGACTTTC. Its protein product is CASSSQVVSGANVLTF.

This clonotype has a handful of counts. The chain employs TRBV15 and TRBJ2-1; 8 bases agree with TRBD2. J lost 5 bases, V lost 9 bases, and 12 bases had no gene match. The germline V gene encodes CDR1 LNHNV and CDR2 YYDKDF (reference sequence). The CDR3 contains 15 residues. For the CDR3, the DNA is TGTGCCACTTCTCTGAGCGGGAGAATCCACAATGAGCAGTTCTTC. Protein product: CATSLSGRIHNEQFF.

The chain is built from TRBV7-8 and TRBJ1-2; maybe TRBD1 (6 bases). This CDR3 is 14 amino acids long. Trimming removed 2 bases at V and 6 bases at J, with 13 bases between. Germline loops: CDR1 SGHVS, CDR2 FQNEAQ. The CDR3 spells CASSLNREYNGYTF. The CDR3 nucleotides are TGTGCCAGCAGCTTAAACAGGGAGTACAATGGCTACACCTTC.

In its sample, this clonotype was seen once. The J gene is TRBJ1-4, the V gene TRBV28, with 8 positions matching TRBD1. The CDR3 has 13 amino acids. CDR1 is MDHEN, CDR2 SYDVKM, per germline. Losses at the gene ends were 8 bases for V and 10 bases for J; bases not matched to a gene: 9. CDR3 in DNA: TGTGCCAGCGGACAGGGCGCCCGAGGAAAACTGTTTTTT. Its protein is CASGQGARGKLFF.

This rearrangement joins TRBV28 to TRBJ2-3, with no clear D. Germline CDR1 is MDHEN and CDR2 is SYDVKM. The V end lost 7 bases, the J end lost 4 bases, and 18 bases lay between the germline ends. The CDR3 is made up of 15 amino acids. CDR3 in DNA: TGTGCCAGCACGATGCGGATAGGAATCTCAGATACGCAGTATTTT. It is translated as CASTMRIGISDTQYF.

V and J are TRBV15 and TRBJ2-5; the match to TRBD1 covers 9 bases. The closer fit of TRBJ2-7 to the DNA end suggests the J call may be wrong. CDR3 length: 17 amino acids. Germline loops: CDR1 LNHNV, CDR2 YYDKDF (reference sequence). The CDR3: CATSREYHGTGLDEQYF. DNA for the CDR3: TGTGCCACCAGCAGAGAATACCACGGGACAGGGCTAGACGAGCAGTACTTC.

The chain carries TRBV7-2 and TRBJ2-5; 7 bases match TRBD1. Germline trimming cut 5 bases from V and 6 bases from J; bases unmatched to any gene: 3. CDR3 length: 12 residues. Germline V CDR1 and CDR2: SGHTA, FQGNSA. CDR3 region: CASSRDSQTQYF. CDR3 nucleotide sequence: TGTGCCAGCAGCCGGGACAGCCAGACCCAGTACTTC.

The V and J genes are TRBV4-2 and TRBJ2-5; D gene ambiguous. The CDR3 runs to 12 residues. Trimming took 6 bases from V and 1 from J, leaving 6 bases between them. The germline CDR1 and CDR2 sequences are LGHNA and YNFKEQ. CDR3 DNA: TGTGCCAGCAGAGCCGGCCAAGAGACCCAGTACTTC. Translation: CASRAGQETQYF.

J is TRBJ2-3 and V is TRBV7-2; 9 bases line up with TRBD2. V gave up 4 bases and J gave up 6 bases; unmatched junction bases: 11. CDR1 and CDR2 (germline): SGHTA, FQGNSA. The CDR3 consists of 16 residues. This CDR3 reads CASSSPLAGRSDTQYF. Here the CDR3 DNA reads TGTGCCAGCAGCTCACCTCTAGCGGGACGTTCGGATACGCAGTATTTT. The full variable domain, rest sourced from reference TRBV7-2 and TRBJ2-3, is GAGVSQSPSNKVTEKGKDVELRCDPISGHTALYWYRQSLGQGLEFLIYFQGNSAPDKSGLPSDRFSAERTGGSVSTLTIQRTQQEDSAVYLCASSSPLAGRSDTQYFGPGTRLTVL.

With regard to this clonotype: One end of the junction does not line up with germline, which may come from a read error. The rearrangement uses TRBV4-3 and TRBJ1-5, with D unresolved. This CDR3 has 15 amino acids. In germline, CDR1 is LGHNA, CDR2 YSLEER. The CDR3 coding sequence is TGCGCCAGCAGCCCTTCAGTGATTAGCAATCAGCACCAGCATTTT. Amino acids: CASSPSVISNQHQHF.

The V call is TRBV28, the J call TRBJ1-2; no clear D. CDR1 MDHEN and CDR2 SYDVKM come from the germline V gene. CDR3 length: 16 residues. Between the trimmed V and J ends, which lost 5 bases and 0 bases, there was a span of 16 bases. The CDR3 DNA sequence: TGTGCCAGCAGTCCACCCTGGGCGGATCCTAACTATGGCTACACCTTC. Its protein is CASSPPWADPNYGYTF.

This clonotype was detected only a few times. The CDR3 region is CASNAPGYEQYF. The CDR3 nucleotides read TGTGCCAGCAACGCCCCGGGTTACGAGCAGTACTTC. The chain has TRBV2 and TRBJ2-7; D gene ambiguous. Germline values: CDR1 SNHLY, CDR2 FYNNEI. This CDR3 region has 12 residues. V was cut by 7 bases and J by 4 bases, with 11 bases left in between.

The gene calls are TRBV6-1 and TRBJ2-7; D gene uncertain. From germline, CDR1 is MNHNS and CDR2 SASEGT. This CDR3 comprises 15 residues. The V end lost 0 bases, the J end lost 0 bases, and 9 bases lay between the germline ends. The CDR3 is CASSEARQSSYEQYF. The CDR3 DNA reads TGTGCCAGCAGTGAAGCGCGGCAAAGCTCCTACGAGCAGTACTTC.

This chain joins TRBV29-1 and TRBJ2-5, with D possibly TRBD1 on 6 matching bases. V was shortened by 8 bases and J by 5 bases, with 21 bases between the two germline ends. The CDR3 is 14 residues long. Germline V CDR1 and CDR2: SQVTM, ANQGSEA. The CDR3 protein is CSCVIVGQGETQYF. Here the CDR3 DNA reads TGCAGCTGCGTTATTGTGGGCCAGGGGGAGACCCAGTACTTC.

V is TRBV27 and J is TRBJ2-7, with 8 bases that match TRBD1. The CDR3 sequence is 18 residues long. Germline V CDR1 and CDR2: MNHEY, SMNVEV (reference sequence). V shed 2 bases, J shed 3 bases, and the junction held 15 bases outside the gene matches. The CDR3 coding sequence is TGTGCCAGCAGTTTAGGGTTTCCGGGACAGGTTAGACGCTACGAGCAGTACTTC. Its translation: CASSLGFPGQVRRYEQYF.